One and the same sample provided the 4 T cell receptor beta chains below, sequenced in a study of shared clonotypes between healthy human individuals. Data came from immunoSEQ multiplex PCR; TCRdb stores just in-frame clones and leaves some out. The data contain a few million clones, over 85% of them singletons. The sequenced sample was naive CD4+ T cells sorted from blood. Sample subset: CD45RA+ positively selected. Receptors were obtained from a man aged 18 to 29 in good health.

The chain has TRBV6-1 and TRBJ1-6, with D unclear. CDR1 and CDR2 (germline): MNHNS, SASEGT. The CDR3 contains 14 residues. V lost 5 bases, J lost 9 bases, and 14 bases lay in between. The CDR3 loop is CASSPPGYGSPLHF. The CDR3 DNA reads as TGTGCCAGCAGTCCCCCGGGCTATGGTTCACCCCTCCACTTT.

The chain links TRBV2 to TRBJ2-7; D is unclear. This CDR3 has 14 amino acids. In germline, CDR1 is SNHLY, CDR2 FYNNEI. Trimming stripped 6 bases from V and 0 bases from J, with 12 bases between. The CDR3 coding sequence is TGTGCCAGCAGAAGAACGCAGAGCTCCTACGAGCAGTACTTC. Amino acids: CASRRTQSSYEQYF.

The chain joins TRBV5-4 to TRBJ2-6; 7 bases agree with TRBD2. Looked up from germline, CDR1 is SGHNT and CDR2 is YYREEE (reference sequence). The V segment lost 4 bases and the J segment 0 bases; nucleotides outside the gene matches: 1. The CDR3 contains 15 residues. In DNA, the CDR3 is TGTGCCAGCAGCGGGGGGGGCTCTGGGGCCAACGTCCTGACTTTC. Amino acids: CASSGGGSGANVLTF.

V and J are TRBV14 and TRBJ1-6; D is undetermined. V lost 4 bases and J 10 bases, leaving 14 bases between the germline ends. Looked up from germline, CDR1 is SGHDN and CDR2 is FVKESK. CDR3 size: 14 residues. In DNA form, the CDR3 reads TGTGCCAGCAGCCGAACGGAGAGGAGATCACCCCTCCACTTT. As protein: CASSRTERRSPLHF.